The text below deals with one TCR beta chain. Its cognate antigen has yet to be identified. Qualities for individual bases were not recorded, and no much larger clone is one base off. This sample is drawn from a study of blood T cell repertoires in COVID-19 (dated by TCRdb to about 2020). Study-level background: Samples from collaborators originated in the United States, Italy and Spain and spanned both the acute and convalescent phases of COVID-19. The material from the prospective study consisted of cDNA or gDNA derived from T cells, B-cell-depleted T cells, or PBMCs. Subjects who had been exposed to COVID-19, were actively infected with it, or had recovered from it provided the deeply sampled blood TCRbeta repertoires that made up the dataset. The repertoires were released in a freely available public database meant as a resource for research on the immune response to SARS-CoV-2. Samples came from the ongoing ImmuneRACE study (first 160 participants) plus 1,254 subjects from 6 global collaborators. The sample metadata nearly always contained a de-identified subject ID, COVID-19 status, age in years and sex. Where HLA class I and class II types were available, the types were taken from metadata supplied by the sample provider, not from assay-based typing.

The immunoSEQ Assay, a bias-controlled multiplex PCR, was used to amplify TCRbeta CDR3 regions from genomic DNA. As for how the authors treated the data: The number of nucleated cells in each sample was estimated by amplification of reference gene primers within the assay. To quantify the absolute abundance of each unique TCRbeta CDR3 rearrangement, sequence reads were collapsed and filtered. For each sample, productive Simpson clonality was calculated as the square root of Simpson's diversity index across productive rearrangements. In its TCRdb copy, this immuneACCESS table keeps in-frame sequences only and misses some clones. Where compared with another copy, unresolved V genes explain less than half of these, and the others have no known cause. V and J calls and clone size are copied from that table; D and trimming were computed from the DNA. The sample table holds 100,000 to 120,000 clones, of which 81% were seen once. The ten largest clonotypes hold roughly 37% of the sample.

V loses 2 bases of germline sequence and J loses 3 bases, and the interval between the two ends is 16 bases. Including cysteine and phenylalanine, the CDR3 has 16 amino acids. Only the CDR3 portion is preserved as DNA: 48 bases, with reading frame beginning at the first base. The germline V gene supplies CDR1 KGHDR and CDR2 SFDVKD. The collaborating institutions used their own protocols to collect whole blood in K2EDTA tubes. For TCRbeta analysis, collaborators shipped samples as frozen whole blood, isolated PBMCs, or DNA extracted from either of those sample types. Overall study results and their limits: The amount of clinical and demographic metadata varied by source and participant and was provided uncurated.

This receptor was identified in an elderly man with acute or convalescent COVID-19. Sequenced material: peripheral blood. The chain is made from TRBV24-1 and TRBJ2-7; a tentative D match to TRBD1 spans 5 bases. The CDR3 loop reads CATSDSISGAIYEQYF. The sequence in DNA is TGTGCCACCAGTGATTCGATTAGTGGGGCAATCTACGAGCAGTACTTC.